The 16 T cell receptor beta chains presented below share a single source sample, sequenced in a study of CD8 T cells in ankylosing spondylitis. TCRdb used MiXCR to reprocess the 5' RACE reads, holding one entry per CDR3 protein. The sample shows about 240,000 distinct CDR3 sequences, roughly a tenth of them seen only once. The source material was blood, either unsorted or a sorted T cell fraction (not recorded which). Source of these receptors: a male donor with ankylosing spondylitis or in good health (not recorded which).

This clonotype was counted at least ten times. The CDR3 loop is CASRDPTGELFF. In nucleotides, the CDR3 is TGTGCCAGCAGAGACCCCACCGGGGAGCTGTTTTTT. V is TRBV2 and J is TRBJ2-2; D is ambiguous. V gave up 6 bases and J gave up 4 bases, with 6 bases separating them. CDR3 length equals 12 residues. Per the germline V gene, CDR1 is SNHLY and CDR2 is FYNNEI.

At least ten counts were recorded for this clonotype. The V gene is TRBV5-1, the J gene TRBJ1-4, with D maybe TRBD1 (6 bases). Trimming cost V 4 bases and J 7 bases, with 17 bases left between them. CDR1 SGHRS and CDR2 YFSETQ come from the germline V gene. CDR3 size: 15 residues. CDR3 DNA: TGCGCCAGCAGCATAAACGACAGGTGGGGTGAAAAACTGTTTTTT. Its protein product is CASSINDRWGEKLFF. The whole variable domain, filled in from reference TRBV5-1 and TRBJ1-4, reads KAGVTQTPRYLIKTRGQQVTLSCSPISGHRSVSWYQQTPGQGLQFLFEYFSETQRNKGNFPGRFSGRQFSNSRSEMNVSTLELGDSALYLCASSINDRWGEKLFFGSGTQLSVL.

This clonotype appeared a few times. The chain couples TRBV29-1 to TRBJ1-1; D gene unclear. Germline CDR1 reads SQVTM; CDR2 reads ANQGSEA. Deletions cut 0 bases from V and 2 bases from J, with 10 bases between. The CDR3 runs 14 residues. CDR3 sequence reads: CSVEDRTFNTEAFF. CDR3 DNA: TGCAGCGTTGAAGATCGCACTTTTAACACTGAAGCTTTCTTT.

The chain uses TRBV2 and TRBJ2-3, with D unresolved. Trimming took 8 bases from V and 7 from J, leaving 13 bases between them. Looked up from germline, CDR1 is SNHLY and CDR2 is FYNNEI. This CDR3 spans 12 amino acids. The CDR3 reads CASSQEHYTQYF. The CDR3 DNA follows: TGTGCCAGCTCCCAAGAGCATTATACGCAGTATTTT.

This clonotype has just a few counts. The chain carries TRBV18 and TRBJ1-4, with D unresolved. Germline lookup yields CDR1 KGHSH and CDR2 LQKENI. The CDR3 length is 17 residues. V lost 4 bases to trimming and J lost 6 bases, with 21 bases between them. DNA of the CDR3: TGTGCCAGCTCACGGGAGGTGGGCAGTAATCGGGATGAAAAACTGTTTTTT. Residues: CASSREVGSNRDEKLFF.

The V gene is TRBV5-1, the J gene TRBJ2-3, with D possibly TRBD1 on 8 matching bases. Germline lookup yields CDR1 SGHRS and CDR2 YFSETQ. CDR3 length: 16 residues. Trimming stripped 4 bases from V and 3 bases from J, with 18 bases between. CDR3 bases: TGCGCCAGCAGCCCGCAACAGGGGGGGCTGACAGATACGCAGTATTTT. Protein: CASSPQQGGLTDTQYF.

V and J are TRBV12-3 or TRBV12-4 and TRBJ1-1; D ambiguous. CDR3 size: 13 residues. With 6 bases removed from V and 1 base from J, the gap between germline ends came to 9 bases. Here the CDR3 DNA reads TGTGCCAGCAGACGACACCCGAACACTGAAGCTTTCTTT. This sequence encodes CASRRHPNTEAFF.

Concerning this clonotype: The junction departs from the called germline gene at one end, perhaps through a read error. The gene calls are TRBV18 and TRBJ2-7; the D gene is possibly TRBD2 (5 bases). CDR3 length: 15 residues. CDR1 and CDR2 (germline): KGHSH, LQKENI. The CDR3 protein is CASPPGNILSYEQYF. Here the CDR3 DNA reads TGTGCCAGCCCACCGGGGAATATACTTTCCTACGAGCAGTACTTC.

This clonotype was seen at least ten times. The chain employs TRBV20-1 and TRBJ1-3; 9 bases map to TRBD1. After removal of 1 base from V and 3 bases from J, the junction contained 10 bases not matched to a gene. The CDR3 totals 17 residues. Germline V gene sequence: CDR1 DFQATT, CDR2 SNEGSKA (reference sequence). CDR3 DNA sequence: TGCAGTGCTAGAGCTACGGACAGGGGCGGAGGTGGAAACACCATATATTTT. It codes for CSARATDRGGGGNTIYF.

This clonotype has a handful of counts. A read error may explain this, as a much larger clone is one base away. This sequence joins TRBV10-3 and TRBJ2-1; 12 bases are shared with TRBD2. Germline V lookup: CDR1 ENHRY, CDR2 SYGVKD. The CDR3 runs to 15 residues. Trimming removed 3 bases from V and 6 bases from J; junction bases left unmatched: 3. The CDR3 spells CAISDSLAGGNEQFF. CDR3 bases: TGTGCCATCAGTGACTCACTAGCGGGGGGCAATGAGCAGTTCTTC.

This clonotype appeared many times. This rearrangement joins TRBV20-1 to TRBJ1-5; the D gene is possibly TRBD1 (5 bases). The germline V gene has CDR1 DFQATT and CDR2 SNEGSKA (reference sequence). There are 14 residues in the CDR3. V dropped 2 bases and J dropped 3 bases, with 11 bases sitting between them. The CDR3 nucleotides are TGCAGTGCTAGACTCGACAGTTACAATCAGCCCCAGCATTTT. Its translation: CSARLDSYNQPQHF.

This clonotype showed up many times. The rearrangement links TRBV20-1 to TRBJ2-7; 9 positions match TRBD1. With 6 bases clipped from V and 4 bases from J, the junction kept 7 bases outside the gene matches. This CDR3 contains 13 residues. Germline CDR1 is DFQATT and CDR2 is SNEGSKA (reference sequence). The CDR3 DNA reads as TGCAGTGCGAACAGGGGGCGGCGATACGAGCAGTACTTC. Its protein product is CSANRGRRYEQYF.

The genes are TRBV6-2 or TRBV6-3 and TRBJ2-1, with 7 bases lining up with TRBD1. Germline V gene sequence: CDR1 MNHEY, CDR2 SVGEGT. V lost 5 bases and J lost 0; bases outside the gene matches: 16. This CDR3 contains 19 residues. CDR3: CASSSLSGTDFFSYNEQFF. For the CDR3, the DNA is TGTGCCAGCAGTAGCCTGTCCGGGACAGATTTTTTCTCCTACAATGAGCAGTTCTTC.

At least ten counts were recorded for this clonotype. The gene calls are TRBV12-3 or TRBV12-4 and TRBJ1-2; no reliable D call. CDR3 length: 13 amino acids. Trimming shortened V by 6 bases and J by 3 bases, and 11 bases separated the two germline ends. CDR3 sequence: CASSLTTHYGYTF. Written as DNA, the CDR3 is TGTGCCAGCAGCCTCACAACCCACTATGGCTACACCTTC.

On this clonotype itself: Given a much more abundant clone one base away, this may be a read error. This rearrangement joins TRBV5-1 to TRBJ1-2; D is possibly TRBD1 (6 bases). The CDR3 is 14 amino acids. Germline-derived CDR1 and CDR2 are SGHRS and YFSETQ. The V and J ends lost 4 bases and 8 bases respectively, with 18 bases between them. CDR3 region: CASSGGRGIGGYTF. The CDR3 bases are TGCGCCAGCAGCGGTGGCAGGGGCATCGGAGGCTACACCTTC.

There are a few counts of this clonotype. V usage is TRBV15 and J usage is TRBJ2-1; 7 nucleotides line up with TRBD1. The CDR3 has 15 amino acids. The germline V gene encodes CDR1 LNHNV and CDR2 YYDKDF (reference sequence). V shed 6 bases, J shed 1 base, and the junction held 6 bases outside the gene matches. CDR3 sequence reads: CATRRTGPSYNEQFF. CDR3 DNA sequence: TGTGCCACCAGAAGGACAGGACCTTCCTACAATGAGCAGTTCTTC. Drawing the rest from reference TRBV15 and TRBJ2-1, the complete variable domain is DAMVIQNPRYQVTQFGKPVTLSCSQTLNHNVMYWYQQKSSQAPKLLFHYYDKDFNNEADTPDNFQSRRPNTSFCFLDIRSPGLGDTAMYLCATRRTGPSYNEQFFGPGTRLTVL.